This record looks at one T cell receptor (beta chain) sequence and its context. Its matching antigen is unknown. The same CDR3 arises from other DNA sequences in this sample as well. These data belong to a study of shared clonotypes between healthy human individuals. Sequenced by immunoSEQ multiplex PCR; TCRdb stores in-frame clones only, minus some. The table lists millions of clones, approximately 95% of them singletons, with about 0.39% in the top ten. Trimming stripped 0 bases from V and 6 bases from J, with 7 bases between. The germline V gene encodes CDR1 MNHEY and CDR2 SVGAGI. This CDR3 is built from 13 residues. General study points: Memory subsets generally showed smaller estimated richness than naive subsets did.

This TCR was sampled from a man aged 18 to 29 in good health. Some clones in this sample may be carry-over from other donors' samples. The sequenced material came from naive CD4+ T cells from PBMCs. Subset given: CD45RA+ positively selected. The J gene is TRBJ2-3, the V gene TRBV6-5; D is uncertain. CDR3 coding DNA: TGTGCCAGCAGTTACTCAACTGGGGATACGCAGTATTTT. The encoded protein is CASSYSTGDTQYF.